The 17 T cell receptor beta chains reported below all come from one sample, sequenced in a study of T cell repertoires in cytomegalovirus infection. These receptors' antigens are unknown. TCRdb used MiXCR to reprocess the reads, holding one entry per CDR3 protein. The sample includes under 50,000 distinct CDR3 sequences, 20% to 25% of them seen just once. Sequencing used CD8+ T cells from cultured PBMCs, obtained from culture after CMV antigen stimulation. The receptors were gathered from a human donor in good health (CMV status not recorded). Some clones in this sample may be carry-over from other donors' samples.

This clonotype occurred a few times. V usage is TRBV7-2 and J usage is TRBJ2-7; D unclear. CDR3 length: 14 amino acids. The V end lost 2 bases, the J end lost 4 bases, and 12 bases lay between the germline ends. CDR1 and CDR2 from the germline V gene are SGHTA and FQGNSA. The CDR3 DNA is TGTGCCAGCAGCTTAAGTCCTCCTCTTTACGAGCAGTACTTC. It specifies CASSLSPPLYEQYF.

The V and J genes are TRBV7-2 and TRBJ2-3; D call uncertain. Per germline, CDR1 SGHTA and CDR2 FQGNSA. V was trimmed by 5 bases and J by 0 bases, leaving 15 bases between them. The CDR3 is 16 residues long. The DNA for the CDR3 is TGTGCCAGCAGCCCTGGGCCGGCTGCCAGCACAGATACGCAGTATTTT. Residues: CASSPGPAASTDTQYF. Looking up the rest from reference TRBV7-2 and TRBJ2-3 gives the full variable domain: GAGVSQSPSNKVTEKGKDVELRCDPISGHTALYWYRQSLGQGLEFLIYFQGNSAPDKSGLPSDRFSAERTGGSVSTLTIQRTQQEDSAVYLCASSPGPAASTDTQYFGPGTRLTVL.

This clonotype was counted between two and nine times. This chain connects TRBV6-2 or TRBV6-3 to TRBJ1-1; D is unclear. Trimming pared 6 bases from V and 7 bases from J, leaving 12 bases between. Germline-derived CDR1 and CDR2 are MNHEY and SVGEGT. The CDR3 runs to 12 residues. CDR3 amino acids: CASRPGPLEAFF. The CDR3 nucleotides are TGTGCCAGCAGACCCGGACCGCTTGAAGCTTTCTTT.

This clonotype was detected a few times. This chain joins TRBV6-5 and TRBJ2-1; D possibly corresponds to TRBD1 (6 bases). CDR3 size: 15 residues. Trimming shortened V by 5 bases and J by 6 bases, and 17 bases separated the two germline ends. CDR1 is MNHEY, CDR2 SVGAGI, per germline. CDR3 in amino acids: CASSLQTGRPNEQFF. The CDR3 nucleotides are TGTGCCAGCAGTCTCCAGACAGGTCGTCCCAATGAGCAGTTCTTC.

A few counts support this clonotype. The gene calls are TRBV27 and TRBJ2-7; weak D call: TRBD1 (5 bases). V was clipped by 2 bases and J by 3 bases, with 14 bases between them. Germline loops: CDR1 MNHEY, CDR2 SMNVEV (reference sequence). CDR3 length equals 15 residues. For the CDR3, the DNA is TGTGCCAGCAGTTTAGGCGGTGCACAGGTCTACGAGCAGTACTTC. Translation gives CASSLGGAQVYEQYF.

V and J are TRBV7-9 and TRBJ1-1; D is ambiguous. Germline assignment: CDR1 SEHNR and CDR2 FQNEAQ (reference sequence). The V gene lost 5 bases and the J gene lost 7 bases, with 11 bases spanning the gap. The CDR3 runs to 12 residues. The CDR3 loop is CASSPGLLEAFF. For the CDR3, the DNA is TGTGCCAGCAGCCCCGGTCTCCTTGAAGCTTTCTTT.

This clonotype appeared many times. The DNA of the CDR3 is TGCGCCAGCAGCCAGGGGCCGGTGGCGAACACTGAAGCTTTCTTT. It yields the protein CASSQGPVANTEAFF. The chain combines TRBV4-1 with TRBJ1-1, with D tentatively TRBD1 (5 bases). The germline V gene has CDR1 MGHRA and CDR2 YSYEKL. The CDR3 length is 15 residues. V dropped 3 bases and J dropped 1 base, with 12 bases sitting between them.

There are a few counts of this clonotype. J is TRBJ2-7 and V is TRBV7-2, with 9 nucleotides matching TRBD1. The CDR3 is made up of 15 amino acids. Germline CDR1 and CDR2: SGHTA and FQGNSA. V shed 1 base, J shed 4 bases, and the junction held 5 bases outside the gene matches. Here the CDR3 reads CASSLEPTGGYEQYF. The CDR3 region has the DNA TGTGCCAGCAGCTTAGAACCGACAGGGGGGTACGAGCAGTACTTC.

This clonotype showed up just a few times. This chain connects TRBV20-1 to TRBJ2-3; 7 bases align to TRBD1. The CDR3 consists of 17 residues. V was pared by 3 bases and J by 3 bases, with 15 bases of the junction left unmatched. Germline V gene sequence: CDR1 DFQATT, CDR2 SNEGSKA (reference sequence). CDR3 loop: CSASPIDRRQGTDTQYF. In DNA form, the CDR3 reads TGCAGTGCTAGTCCTATTGACCGCCGACAGGGAACAGATACGCAGTATTTT.

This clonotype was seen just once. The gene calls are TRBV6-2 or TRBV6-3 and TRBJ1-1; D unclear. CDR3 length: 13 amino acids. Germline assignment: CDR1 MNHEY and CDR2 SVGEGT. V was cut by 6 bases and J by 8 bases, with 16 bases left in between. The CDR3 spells CASSPNTQEEAFF. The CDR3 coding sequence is TGTGCCAGCAGCCCTAATACTCAGGAGGAAGCTTTCTTT.

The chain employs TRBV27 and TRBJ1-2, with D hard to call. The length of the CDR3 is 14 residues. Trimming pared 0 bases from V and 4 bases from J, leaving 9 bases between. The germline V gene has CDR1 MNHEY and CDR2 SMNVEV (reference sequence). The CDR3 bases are TGTGCCAGCAGTTTATCGAAGTACCGCTATGGCTACACCTTC. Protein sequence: CASSLSKYRYGYTF.

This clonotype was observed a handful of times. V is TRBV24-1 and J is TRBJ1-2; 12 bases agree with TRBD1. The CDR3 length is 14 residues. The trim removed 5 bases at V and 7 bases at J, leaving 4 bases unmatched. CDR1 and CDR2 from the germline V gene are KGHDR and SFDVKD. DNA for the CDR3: TGTGCCACCAGTGTCGGGACAGGGGGCCGTGGCTACACCTTC. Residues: CATSVGTGGRGYTF.

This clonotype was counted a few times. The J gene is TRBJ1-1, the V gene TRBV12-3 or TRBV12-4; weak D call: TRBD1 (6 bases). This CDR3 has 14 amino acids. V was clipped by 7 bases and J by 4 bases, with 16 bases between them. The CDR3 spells CASTPGGGSTEAFF. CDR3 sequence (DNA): TGTGCCAGCACCCCGGGAGGGGGTAGCACTGAAGCTTTCTTT.

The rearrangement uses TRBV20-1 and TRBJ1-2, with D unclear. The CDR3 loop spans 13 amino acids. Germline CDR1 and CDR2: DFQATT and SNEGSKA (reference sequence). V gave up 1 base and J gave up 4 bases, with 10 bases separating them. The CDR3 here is CSARVREGYGYTF. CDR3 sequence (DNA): TGCAGTGCTAGAGTTAGGGAAGGCTATGGCTACACCTTC.

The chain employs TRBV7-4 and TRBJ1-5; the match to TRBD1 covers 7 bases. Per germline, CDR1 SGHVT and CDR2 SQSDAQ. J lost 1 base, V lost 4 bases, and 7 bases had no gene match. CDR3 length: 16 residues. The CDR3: CASSSDREESNQPQHF. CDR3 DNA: TGTGCCAGCAGCTCAGACAGGGAAGAGAGCAATCAGCCCCAGCATTTT.

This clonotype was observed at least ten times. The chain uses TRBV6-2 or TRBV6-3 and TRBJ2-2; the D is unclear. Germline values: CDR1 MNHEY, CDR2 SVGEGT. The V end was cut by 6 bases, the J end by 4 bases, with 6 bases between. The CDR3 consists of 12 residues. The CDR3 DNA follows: TGTGCCAGCAGCGTCCTCACCGGGGAGCTGTTTTTT. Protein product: CASSVLTGELFF.

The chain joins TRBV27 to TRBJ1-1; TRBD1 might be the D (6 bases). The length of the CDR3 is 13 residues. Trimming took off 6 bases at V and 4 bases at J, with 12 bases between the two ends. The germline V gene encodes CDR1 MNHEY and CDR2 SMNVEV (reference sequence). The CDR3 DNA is TGTGCCAGCAGAACAGGGCTTGGCACTGAAGCTTTCTTT. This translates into CASRTGLGTEAFF.